This record looks at one T cell receptor beta chain sequence and its context. Its recognized antigen is unknown. No qualities accompany the bases; no much larger clone lies one base away. The sample belongs to a study of blood T cell repertoires in COVID-19 (dated by TCRdb to 2020 to 2022). The study in broad terms: Samples from collaborators originated in the United States, Italy and Spain and spanned both the acute and convalescent phases of COVID-19. The prospective study material was composed of cDNA or gDNA derived from T cells, B-cell-depleted T cells, or PBMCs. Deeply sampled blood TCRbeta repertoires from subjects exposed to, actively infected with, or recovered from COVID-19 were included in the dataset. The repertoires were released in a freely available public database meant as a resource for research on the immune response to SARS-CoV-2. The samples were drawn from two sources: the first 160 participants of the ongoing ImmuneRACE study, and about 1,300 subjects contributed by 6 global collaborators. A de-identified subject ID, COVID-19 status, age in years and sex were almost always included in the sample metadata. HLA class I and class II types, where available, came from metadata supplied by the sample provider rather than from assay-based typing.

Participants in the prospective study were aged roughly 18 to 100 years, lived in 24 United States geographic areas, and enrolled through a virtual design. Cohort assignment in the prospective study relied on participant-reported clinical history from a screening survey and a study questionnaire. ImmuneRACE Cohort 3 recovered participants were defined by two consecutive negative NP/OP PCR tests, healthcare professional clearance, or symptom resolution. In the prospective study, whole blood, serum and a nasopharyngeal or oropharyngeal swab were collected from each participant by mobile phlebotomists. Participants in the prospective study had the option to provide additional blood draws and questionnaires over an approximately 2-month period. Before DNA extraction, prospective study blood samples were shipped either frozen or at room temperature. Reading from cysteine to phenylalanine, the CDR3 counts 15 amino acids. Only the CDR3 portion is preserved as DNA: 45 bases, with reading frame beginning at the first base. V loses 7 bases at its end and J loses 2 bases; junction bases beyond the gene matches: 7. The germline V gene (reference sequence) sets CDR1 to SGHNT and CDR2 to YYREEE.

Paper-wide results and their limitations: Clinical and demographic metadata were provided uncurated, with the amount varying by source and participant.

TCRbeta CDR3 regions were amplified from genomic DNA using the immunoSEQ Assay, a bias-controlled multiplex PCR. In the original analysis: The number of nucleated cells in each sample was estimated from the amplification of reference gene primers within the assay. Sequence reads were collapsed and filtered to measure the absolute abundance of every unique TCRbeta CDR3 rearrangement. For each sample, productive Simpson clonality was calculated as the square root of Simpson's diversity index over productive rearrangements. TCRdb mirrors the immuneACCESS table, restricted to in-frame sequences. Some clones are absent from its copies; in checked studies, under half trace to an unresolved V gene, and the reason for the others is unknown. That table is the source of V, J and clone size, and D and trimming were worked out from the DNA. The table for this sample lists approximately 270,000 clones; approximately 90% of them were counted only once. Together, the top ten hold around 1.7% of the sample.

The V and J genes are TRBV5-4 and TRBJ2-7, with 12 bases matching TRBD2. This sequence was found in a man between 40 and 49 years old who had recovered from COVID-19. Sequencing was done on a sample of PBMCs or T cells enriched from blood (not recorded which). The nucleotide sequence reads TGTGCCAGCGGAATGACTAGCGGGAGTACCTACGAGCAGTACTTC. Translated, this gives CASGMTSGSTYEQYF.